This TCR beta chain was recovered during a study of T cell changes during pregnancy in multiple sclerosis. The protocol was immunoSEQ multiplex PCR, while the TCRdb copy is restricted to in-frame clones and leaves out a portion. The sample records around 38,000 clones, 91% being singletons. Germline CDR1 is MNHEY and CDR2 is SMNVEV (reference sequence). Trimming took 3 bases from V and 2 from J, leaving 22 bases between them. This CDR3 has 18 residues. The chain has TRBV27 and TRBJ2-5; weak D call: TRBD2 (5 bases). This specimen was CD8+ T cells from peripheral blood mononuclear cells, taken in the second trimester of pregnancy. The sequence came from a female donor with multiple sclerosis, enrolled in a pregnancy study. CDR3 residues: CASSFVSGSVSGQETQYF. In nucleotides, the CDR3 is TGTGCCAGCAGTTTCGTATCTGGGAGCGTGTCGGGGCAAGAGACCCAGTACTTC.